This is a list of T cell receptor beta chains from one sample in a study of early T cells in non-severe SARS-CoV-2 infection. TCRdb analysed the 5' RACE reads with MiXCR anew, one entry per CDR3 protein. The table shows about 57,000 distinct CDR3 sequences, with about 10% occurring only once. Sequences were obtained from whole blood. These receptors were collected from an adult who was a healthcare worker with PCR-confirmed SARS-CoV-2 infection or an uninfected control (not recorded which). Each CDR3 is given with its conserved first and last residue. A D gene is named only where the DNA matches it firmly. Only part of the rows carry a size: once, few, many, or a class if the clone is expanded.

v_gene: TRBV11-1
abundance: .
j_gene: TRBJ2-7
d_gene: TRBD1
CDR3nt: TGTGCCAGCAGCTCGCCGGGACAGGGTTCCGAGCAGTACTTC
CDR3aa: CASSSPGQGSEQYF

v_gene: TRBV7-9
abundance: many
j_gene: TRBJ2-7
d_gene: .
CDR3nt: TGTGCCAGCAGTTTCGGGGCCGATAACTCCTACGAGCAGTACTTC
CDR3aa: CASSFGADNSYEQYF

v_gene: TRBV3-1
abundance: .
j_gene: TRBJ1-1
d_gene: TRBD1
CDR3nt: TGTGCCAGCAGCCAAGATTCTGACAGGGCAAGAGCTGGCACTGAAGCTTTCTTT
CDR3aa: CASSQDSDRARAGTEAFF

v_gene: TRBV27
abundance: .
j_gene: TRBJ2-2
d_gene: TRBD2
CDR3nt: TGTGCCAGCAGTCCCGGTCTAGCGGGAGGGAGGTCCACCGGGGAGCTGTTTTTT
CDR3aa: CASSPGLAGGRSTGELFF

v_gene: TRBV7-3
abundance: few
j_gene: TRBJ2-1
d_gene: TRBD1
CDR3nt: TGTGCCAGCAGCTTAGGGACAGACAATGAGCAGTTCTTC
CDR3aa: CASSLGTDNEQFF

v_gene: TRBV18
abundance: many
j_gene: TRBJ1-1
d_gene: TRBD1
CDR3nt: TGTGCCAGCTCACCCGGACAGGCGTTCACTGAAGCTTTCTTT
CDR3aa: CASSPGQAFTEAFF

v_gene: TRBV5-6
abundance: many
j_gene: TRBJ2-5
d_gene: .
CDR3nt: TGTGCCAGCAGCTCCCTGGGGATCGAGACCCAGTACTTC
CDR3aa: CASSSLGIETQYF

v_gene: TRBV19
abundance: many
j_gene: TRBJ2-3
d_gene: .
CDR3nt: TGTGCCAGTAGTATAGACTCATCGACTAGACTTAGCACAGATACGCAGTATTTT
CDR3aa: CASSIDSSTRLSTDTQYF

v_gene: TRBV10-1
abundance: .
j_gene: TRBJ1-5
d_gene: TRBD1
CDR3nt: TGCGCCAGCAGTGATACCGGGACAGGGATCCTCATAGAGGGCAATCAGCCCCAGCATTTT
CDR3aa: CASSDTGTGILIEGNQPQHF

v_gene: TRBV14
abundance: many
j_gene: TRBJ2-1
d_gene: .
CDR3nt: TGTGCCAGCAGCCAAGAGGGAGAAGCTCAATCCCACAATGAGCAGTTCTTC
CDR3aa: CASSQEGEAQSHNEQFF

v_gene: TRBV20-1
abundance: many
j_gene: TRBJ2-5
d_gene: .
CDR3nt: TGCAGTGCTAGAGGGTCTGGAAACCAAGAGACCCAGTACTTC
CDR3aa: CSARGSGNQETQYF

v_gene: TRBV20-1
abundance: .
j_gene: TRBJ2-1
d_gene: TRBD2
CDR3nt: TGCAGTGCTAGAGGACTAGCGGGTAACTACAATGAGCAGTTCTTC
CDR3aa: CSARGLAGNYNEQFF

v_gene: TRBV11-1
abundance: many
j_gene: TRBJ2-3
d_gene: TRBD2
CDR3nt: TGTGCCAGCAGCGCAAGACTAGCGGGAGATCCAGATACGCAGTATTTT
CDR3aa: CASSARLAGDPDTQYF

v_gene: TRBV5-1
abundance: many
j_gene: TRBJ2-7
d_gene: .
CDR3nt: TGCGCCAGCAGTATCGGCTACGAGCAGTACTTC
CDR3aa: CASSIGYEQYF

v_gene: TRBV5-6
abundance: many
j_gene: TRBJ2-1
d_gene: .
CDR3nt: TGTGCCAGCAGGAGGGACAACAATGAGCAGTTCTTC
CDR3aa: CASRRDNNEQFF

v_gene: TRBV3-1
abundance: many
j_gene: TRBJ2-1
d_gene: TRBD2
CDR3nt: TGTGCCAGCAGCCAAGTTCCGGAGGGAGGGAATGAGCAGTTCTTC
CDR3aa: CASSQVPEGGNEQFF

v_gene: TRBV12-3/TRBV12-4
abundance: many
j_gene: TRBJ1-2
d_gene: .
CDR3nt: TGTGCCAGCAGTTTACCCAGGGGAGTTAACTATGGCTACACCTTC
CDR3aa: CASSLPRGVNYGYTF